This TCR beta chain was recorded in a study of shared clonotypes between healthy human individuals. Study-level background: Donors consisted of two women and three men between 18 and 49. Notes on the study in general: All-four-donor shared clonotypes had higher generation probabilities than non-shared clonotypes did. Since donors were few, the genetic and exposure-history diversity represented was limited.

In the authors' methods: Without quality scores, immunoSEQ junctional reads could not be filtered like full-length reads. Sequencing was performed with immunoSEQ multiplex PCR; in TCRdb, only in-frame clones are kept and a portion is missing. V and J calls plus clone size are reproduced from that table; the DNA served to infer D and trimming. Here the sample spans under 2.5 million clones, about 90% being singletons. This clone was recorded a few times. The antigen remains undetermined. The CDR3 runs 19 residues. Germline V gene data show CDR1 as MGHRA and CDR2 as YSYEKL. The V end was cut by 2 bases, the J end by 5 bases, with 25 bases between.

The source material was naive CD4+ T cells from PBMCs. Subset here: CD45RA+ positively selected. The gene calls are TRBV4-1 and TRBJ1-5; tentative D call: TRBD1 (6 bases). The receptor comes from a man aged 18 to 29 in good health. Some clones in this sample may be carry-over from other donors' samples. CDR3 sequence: CASSQKTLDSLGAYQPQHF. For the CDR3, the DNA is TGCGCCAGCAGCCAAAAAACACTCGACTCCCTGGGGGCTTATCAGCCCCAGCATTTT.